The 10 T cell receptor beta chains below come from one sample, sequenced in a study of T cell changes during pregnancy in multiple sclerosis. Libraries were prepared by immunoSEQ multiplex PCR; TCRdb keeps only in-frame clonotypes and omits some of them. The sample has 42,000 or so clones, about 94% seen once; the top ten hold 0.3% to 0.4%. The source was CD4+ T cells from peripheral blood mononuclear cells, collected after pregnancy. The receptors here all came from a female donor with multiple sclerosis, enrolled in a pregnancy study.

The rearrangement links TRBV5-5 to TRBJ1-6; D is uncertain. The length of the CDR3 is 14 residues. In germline, CDR1 is SGHKS, CDR2 YYEKEE (reference sequence). Trimming stripped 2 bases from V and 6 bases from J, with 9 bases between. This chain's CDR3 is CASSFAEVNSPLHF. The CDR3 nucleotides are TGTGCCAGCAGCTTTGCTGAGGTTAATTCACCCCTCCACTTT.

The table lists this clone with a count of one. V is TRBV28 and J is TRBJ1-2, with TRBD1 matching over 7 bases. The CDR3 has 14 residues. Germline CDR1 is MDHEN and CDR2 is SYDVKM. Trimming took 6 bases from V and 4 from J; bases not matched to a gene: 8. The DNA for the CDR3 is TGTGCCAGCAGCCTTGGGGGACAGAGCTATGGCTACACCTTC. It specifies CASSLGGQSYGYTF.

This rearrangement joins TRBV9 to TRBJ2-1, with a tentative D call TRBD1 (6 bases). The germline CDR1 and CDR2 sequences are SGDLS and YYNGEE. The CDR3 runs 15 residues. V shed 0 bases and J shed 4 bases, with 11 bases lying between them. The CDR3 DNA reads as TGTGCCAGCAGCGTAGTGGGGGCTTCTTACAATGAGCAGTTCTTC. Protein product: CASSVVGASYNEQFF.

The rearrangement joins TRBV18 to TRBJ2-7; tentative D call: TRBD1 (6 bases). The CDR3 length is 14 residues. Trimming shortened V by 2 bases and J by 3 bases, and 11 bases separated the two germline ends. Per germline, CDR1 KGHSH and CDR2 LQKENI. The CDR3 loop reads CASSPRQGSYEQYF. CDR3 in DNA: TGTGCCAGCTCACCAAGGCAGGGGAGCTACGAGCAGTACTTC.

The V gene is TRBV19, the J gene TRBJ2-5; possible D gene TRBD1, 5 bases. This CDR3 comprises 16 residues. Germline values: CDR1 LNHDA, CDR2 SQIVND (reference sequence). Trimming left V 2 bases short and J 4 bases short, with 17 bases between. CDR3 loop: CASSILGQGFGETQYF. The CDR3, as DNA: TGTGCCAGTAGTATATTGGGGCAGGGCTTCGGAGAGACCCAGTACTTC.

CDR3 in amino acids: CASRSGAEAFF. CDR3 bases: TGTGCCAGCAGGTCCGGAGCAGAAGCTTTCTTT. The J gene is TRBJ1-1, the V gene TRBV6-5; the D is unclear. Germline values: CDR1 MNHEY, CDR2 SVGAGI. Trimming stripped 6 bases from V and 8 bases from J, with 10 bases between. The CDR3 totals 11 residues.

The chain couples TRBV27 to TRBJ2-1, with D perhaps matching TRBD2 (6 bases). The CDR3 loop spans 15 amino acids. Between the trimmed V and J ends, which lost 2 bases and 14 bases, there was a span of 22 bases. Germline V gene lookup returns CDR1 MNHEY and CDR2 SMNVEV (reference sequence). CDR3 residues: CASSLGTLRGGEKFF. CDR3 DNA: TGTGCCAGCAGTTTAGGGACCCTTCGGGGAGGCGAAAAGTTCTTC.

V is TRBV18 and J is TRBJ2-7; D may be TRBD1 (6 bases). Trimming took off 3 bases at V and 0 bases at J, with 9 bases between the two ends. Germline V CDR1 and CDR2: KGHSH, LQKENI. The CDR3 extends over 14 amino acids. The CDR3 DNA reads as TGTGCCAGCTCACCTCGGACAGACTCCTACGAGCAGTACTTC. Amino acid sequence: CASSPRTDSYEQYF. Drawing the rest from reference TRBV18 and TRBJ2-7, the complete variable domain is NAGVMQNPRHLVRRRGQEARLRCSPMKGHSHVYWYRQLPEEGLKFMVYLQKENIIDESGMPKERFSAEFPKEGPSILRIQQVVRGDSAAYFCASSPRTDSYEQYFGPGTRLTVT.

V usage is TRBV4-2 and J usage is TRBJ2-7, with 8 positions matching TRBD2. The CDR3 runs 16 residues. Trimming at V came to 4 bases and at J to 1 base, leaving 9 bases not matched to a gene. Germline CDR1 is LGHNA and CDR2 is YNFKEQ. CDR3 sequence reads: CASSLGRGGNSYEQYF. CDR3 in DNA: TGTGCCAGCAGCCTAGGTCGGGGGGGGAATTCCTACGAGCAGTACTTC.

V is TRBV5-1 and J is TRBJ2-3, with TRBD1 matching 9 bases. The CDR3 extends over 16 amino acids. Germline trimming cut 3 bases from V and 3 bases from J; bases unmatched to any gene: 8. Per germline, CDR1 SGHRS and CDR2 YFSETQ. The CDR3 region is CASSSITGGLTDTQYF. The CDR3 coding sequence is TGCGCCAGCAGCTCAATTACAGGGGGCCTTACAGATACGCAGTATTTT.